This is a list of T cell receptor beta chains from one sample in a study of post-analysis software for immune sequencing data. Each CDR3 protein is one row after TCRdb ran MiXCR on the PCR reads. The sample lists about 810,000 distinct CDR3 sequences, 53% seen once, with approximately 4.5% in the top ten. Sequencing used blood. The receptor set was obtained from a girl between 5 and 17 years old with multiple sclerosis. Each CDR3 is given with its conserved first and last residue. A D gene is named only where the DNA matches it firmly. The size entry is marked missing in some rows and otherwise reads once, few, many or a size class.

TRBJ2-3,-,TRBV12-3/TRBV12-4,TRBD1,TGTGCCAGCAGTTTAGCGCAGGGGGCGGGCACAGATACGCAGTATTTT,CASSLAQGAGTDTQYF
TRBJ1-2,-,TRBV7-2,-,TGTGCCAGCAGCTTAGGAGGGGTAGGGTTTGGCTACACCTTC,CASSLGGVGFGYTF
TRBJ2-1,-,TRBV12-3/TRBV12-4,-,TGTGCCAGCAGTTCCTTAGCGCCCTACAATGAGCAGTTCTTC,CASSSLAPYNEQFF
TRBJ2-1,few,TRBV5-1,-,TGCGCCAGCAGCTTGGAGTATCTGAGCTATGAGCAGTTCTTC,CASSLEYLSYEQFF
TRBJ2-4,-,TRBV29-1,TRBD2,TGCAGCGTCCTACTAGCGGGAGGGAAGAATGAGCAGTACTTC,CSVLLAGGKNEQYF
TRBJ2-1,-,TRBV7-3,TRBD2,TGTGCCAGCAGCTCGACTAGCGACTCCTACAATGAGCAGTTCTTC,CASSSTSDSYNEQFF
TRBJ1-5,-,TRBV29-1,TRBD1,TGCAGCGCTGGACAGGCCATGGGTCAGCCCCAGCATTTT,CSAGQAMGQPQHF
TRBJ2-1,-,TRBV5-1,-,TGCGCCAGCAATCTCCTGGGCAGGCTGGACAATGAGCAGTTCTTC,CASNLLGRLDNEQFF
TRBJ2-7,-,TRBV7-6,-,TGTGCCAGCAGCCCAAGACAGGCCCTGGCCTACGAGCAGTACTTC,CASSPRQALAYEQYF
TRBJ2-1,-,TRBV27,TRBD2,TGTGCCGGCAGGTTGGCGGGGGGCTACAATGAGCAGTTCTTC,CAGRLAGGYNEQFF
TRBJ2-7,-,TRBV20-1,-,TGCAGTGCTAGAGATAGGGCTGTCTACGAGCAGTACTTC,CSARDRAVYEQYF
TRBJ2-7,-,TRBV5-1,-,TGCGCCAGCAGCCGGATCATGGGGGGAGGCGAGCAGTACTTC,CASSRIMGGGEQYF
TRBJ2-4,few,TRBV4-2,-,TGTGCCAGCAGCCACGAAGATCAGCAGTACTTC,CASSHEDQQYF
TRBJ1-1,-,TRBV7-2,-,TGTGCCAGCAGCGTTGGGGCAGCAAACACTGAAGCTTTCTTT,CASSVGAANTEAFF
TRBJ2-1,-,TRBV10-3,TRBD2,TGTGCCATCAGTGCCCTGGGACTAGCGGGAGGGCTATACAATGAGCAGTTCTTC,CAISALGLAGGLYNEQFF
TRBJ1-2,-,TRBV6-5,TRBD1,TGTGCCAGCAGTGGGGACAGGGACATGTATGGCTACACCTTC,CASSGDRDMYGYTF
TRBJ2-7,-,TRBV20-1,-,TGCAGTGCTAGCACGGTCTTGGGGGCTGATGAGCAGTACTTC,CSASTVLGADEQYF
TRBJ2-7,-,TRBV7-9,-,TGTGCCAGCAGCCCCAGGAACCACGAGCAGTACTTC,CASSPRNHEQYF
TRBJ2-1,-,TRBV7-2,TRBD2,TGTGCCAGCAGCTTAGTGGCTAGCGGGGGGGCGGAGACCCAGTTCTTC,CASSLVASGGAETQFF
TRBJ2-7,-,TRBV7-3,TRBD1,TGTGTCAGCAGCACAACCCCCGGGACAGGGATTGAGCAGTACTTC,CVSSTTPGTGIEQYF
TRBJ1-5,few,TRBV10-3,-,TGTGCCATCAGTGAACAACTCAATCGGCCCCAGCATTTT,CAISEQLNRPQHF
TRBJ1-2,few,TRBV4-1,-,TGCGCCAGCAGCCATGCCCTTCGACGGTTAGCTAACTATGGCTACACCTTC,CASSHALRRLANYGYTF
TRBJ2-1,-,TRBV20-1,-,TGCAGTGCTAGGTACATCTACAATGAGCAGTTCTTC,CSARYIYNEQFF
TRBJ2-7,few,TRBV11-2,-,TGTGCCAGCAGTTCTCGGGGGGCGAACAGCTCCTACGAGCAGTACTTC,CASSSRGANSSYEQYF
TRBJ2-7,few,TRBV6-6,-,TGTGCCAGCAGTTACCAGGGGTTTGACGAGCAGTACTTC,CASSYQGFDEQYF
TRBJ2-5,-,TRBV5-1,-,TGCGCCAGCAGCTACGGGACACCAACTCAAGAGACCCAGTACTTC,CASSYGTPTQETQYF
TRBJ2-5,many,TRBV29-1,-,TGCAGCGTTGAAGATCGAGGCGGGGAGACCCAGTACTTC,CSVEDRGGETQYF
TRBJ2-2,-,TRBV18,TRBD2,TGTGCCAGCTCACCGGGAACTAGCGGGAACACCGGGGAGCTGTTTTTT,CASSPGTSGNTGELFF
TRBJ1-5,-,TRBV29-1,-,TGCAGCGTTGCCAGGGGCGACAATCAGCCCCAGCATTTT,CSVARGDNQPQHF
TRBJ1-1,-,TRBV6-1,TRBD1,TGTGCCAGCAGTCTGACAGGGGGGTGGACTGAAGCTTTCTTT,CASSLTGGWTEAFF
TRBJ1-5,once,TRBV18,-,TGTGCCAGCTCACCGGCGCAGGGAGCCCCGAGCAATCAGCCCCAGCATTTT,CASSPAQGAPSNQPQHF
TRBJ1-2,-,TRBV30,-,TGTGCCTGGAGTTTTTGGGGTAACTATGGCTACACCTTC,CAWSFWGNYGYTF
TRBJ2-7,-,TRBV10-3,-,TGTGCCATCAGTGGACGGGCGTACGAGCAGTACTTC,CAISGRAYEQYF
TRBJ1-4,-,TRBV20-1,-,TGCAGTGCTGAGGTCAATGAAAAACTGTTTTTT,CSAEVNEKLFF
TRBJ1-2,-,TRBV29-1,TRBD1,TGCAGCGCCGCAGGGGGACAGACTAACTATGGCTACACCTTC,CSAAGGQTNYGYTF
TRBJ2-7,-,TRBV7-8,TRBD1,TGTGCCAGCAGCTCGCTTCCTTTGGGACAGCACTACGAGCAGTACTTC,CASSSLPLGQHYEQYF
TRBJ2-3,once,TRBV7-2,TRBD2,TGTGCCAGCAGCTTAGTTGCGCGGGGGGGCCTCACAGATACGCAGTATTTT,CASSLVARGGLTDTQYF
TRBJ2-7,few,TRBV6-2/TRBV6-3,TRBD2,TGTGCCAGCACCGTAGCGGGGGGGCCGGTCGAGCAGTACTTC,CASTVAGGPVEQYF
TRBJ2-5,-,TRBV20-1,TRBD2,TGCAGTGCCGCAGTGGCTAGCGGACGCAAAGAGACCCAGTACTTC,CSAAVASGRKETQYF